Listed below are T cell receptor beta chains from one sample, sequenced in a study of T cell repertoires in cytomegalovirus infection. TCRdb processed the reads anew with MiXCR; each CDR3 protein has one entry. The sample includes approximately 260,000 distinct CDR3 sequences, over 15% of them seen just once. Sequenced: CD8+ T cells from PBMCs. All receptors come from a human donor in good health (CMV status not recorded). Some clones in this sample may be carry-over from other donors' samples. CDR3s include the opening cysteine and the closing phenylalanine or tryptophan. The D gene is left open where the match is weak. The listing skips clone size in some rows; elsewhere it reads once, few, many or a size class.

DNA	CDR3	D	size	V	J
TGCGCCAGCAGCCAAGCTTGGGTCGCCAATGAAAAACTGTTTTTT	CASSQAWVANEKLFF	NA	few	TRBV4-3	TRBJ1-4
TGTGCCAGCAGCCCAGTCCAGGAGATCACAGATACGCAGTATTTT	CASSPVQEITDTQYF	NA	few	TRBV28	TRBJ2-3
TGTGCCAGCACCCCGTCGAATTGGATCGAGCAGTACTTC	CASTPSNWIEQYF	NA	few	TRBV6-6	TRBJ2-7
TGTGCCAGCAGTGCCGACCTATACGAGCAGTACTTC	CASSADLYEQYF	NA	NA	TRBV25-1	TRBJ2-7
TGTGCCAGCAGCGTTGGCACATTGAACACTGAAGCTTTCTTT	CASSVGTLNTEAFF	NA	many	TRBV7-6	TRBJ1-1
TGTGCCAGCAGCTCCGGGACAGGGATTGGGACTAATGAAAAACTGTTTTTT	CASSSGTGIGTNEKLFF	TRBD1	NA	TRBV5-4	TRBJ1-4
TGCAGCGTTACGACTAGCGGGGAAACCTACGAGCAGTACTTC	CSVTTSGETYEQYF	TRBD2	many	TRBV29-1	TRBJ2-7
TGTGCCAGCAGCGACGGGGACTCGGACCAAAAAAATAGCAATCAGCCCCAGCATTTT	CASSDGDSDQKNSNQPQHF	NA	NA	TRBV25-1	TRBJ1-5
TGTGCCAGCAGTATGACAGGGGAACCAAGAGAGACCCAGTACTTC	CASSMTGEPRETQYF	TRBD1	many	TRBV28	TRBJ2-5
TGTGCCAGCAGTTACGACAGAACCTACGAGCAGTACTTC	CASSYDRTYEQYF	NA	few	TRBV6-2/TRBV6-3	TRBJ2-7
TGTGCCAGCAGCCAAGAAGGATCTCATTCTTTAGGATGGAGGACAGATACGCAGTATTTT	CASSQEGSHSLGWRTDTQYF	NA	NA	TRBV3-1	TRBJ2-3
TGTGCCAGCAAAATAGAGCCAGGGCCTTCGGAGACCCAGTACTTC	CASKIEPGPSETQYF	NA	few	TRBV2	TRBJ2-5
TGCAGTGCTAGGGGGTATCGGCGGGGGGTAGTCTACGAGCAGTACTTC	CSARGYRRGVVYEQYF	TRBD2	few	TRBV20-1	TRBJ2-7
TGTGCCAGCAGTACCACGTCTAACTATGGCTACACCTTC	CASSTTSNYGYTF	NA	few	TRBV25-1	TRBJ1-2
TGTGCCAGCAGCTCCCCGGGGACTGGACGGAACACCATATATTTT	CASSSPGTGRNTIYF	NA	NA	TRBV7-9	TRBJ1-3
TGTGCCAGCAGCCAAGGAGGGGGCCCGGTCTTC	CASSQGGGPVF	TRBD1	few	TRBV14	TRBJ2-1
TGTGCCAGCAGCCCCTTCCGGACTCAAACAAATACGCAGTATTTT	CASSPFRTQTNTQYF	NA	NA	TRBV7-6	TRBJ2-3
TGTGCCAGCAGCTTAGGGGTGACAGACTCCTACAATGAGCAGTTCTTC	CASSLGVTDSYNEQFF	NA	many	TRBV7-6	TRBJ2-1
TGTGCCAGCCAACAGGGGGCTAGGGCAGATACGCAGTATTTT	CASQQGARADTQYF	TRBD1	NA	TRBV6-5	TRBJ2-3
TGTGCCAGCAGATTATTCTTGGCTGAAGCTTTCTTT	CASRLFLAEAFF	NA	NA	TRBV28	TRBJ1-1
TGCAGCGTTGAAGAACTGGGAATTAGCACAGATACGCAGTATTTT	CSVEELGISTDTQYF	NA	NA	TRBV29-1	TRBJ2-3
TGTGCCAGCAGTTACGGACAACTGAACATTGAAGCTTTCTTT	CASSYGQLNIEAFF	NA	NA	TRBV6-2/TRBV6-3	TRBJ1-1
TGTGCCAGCAGTACTCAGGGAGGGTACGGCTACACCTTC	CASSTQGGYGYTF	NA	NA	TRBV5-6	TRBJ1-2
TGTGCCAGCAGCTCACCGGGGGCCCACAACCACAATGAGCAGTTCTTC	CASSSPGAHNHNEQFF	NA	many	TRBV7-9	TRBJ2-1
TGTGCCAGCAGTGATCCTCGGTTCGCAGGGAGTCGTCCCGGGGAGCTGTTTTTT	CASSDPRFAGSRPGELFF	NA	few	TRBV25-1	TRBJ2-2
TGTGCCAGTAGGGGTAGCACGAACACCGGGGAGCTGTTTTTT	CASRGSTNTGELFF	NA	many	TRBV19	TRBJ2-2
TGTGCTAGTGGACAACGACAGGGGTGGAGTACTGAAGCTTTCTTT	CASGQRQGWSTEAFF	TRBD1	few	TRBV12-5	TRBJ1-1
TGTGCCAGCTCCCGGGACTTCGAGTACGAGCAGTACTTC	CASSRDFEYEQYF	NA	NA	TRBV6-2/TRBV6-3	TRBJ2-7
TGCAGTGCAGACGACAGGGGGGACAATGAGCAGTTCTTC	CSADDRGDNEQFF	TRBD1	NA	TRBV20-1	TRBJ2-1
TGTGCCAGCAGCCCAACTAGCGGATTTTCCTACGAGCAGTACTTC	CASSPTSGFSYEQYF	TRBD2	few	TRBV11-1	TRBJ2-7
TGTGCCAGTCACGCGGACGGTAGCACTGAAGCTTTCTTT	CASHADGSTEAFF	NA	NA	TRBV19	TRBJ1-1